These 5 T cell receptor beta chains were all obtained from the same sample, sequenced in a study of response to subunit inactivated influenza vaccine. Via MiXCR, TCRdb re-called the RT-PCR reads, giving one row per CDR3 protein. Seen here are about 540,000 distinct CDR3 sequences, under 30% observed once, and the top ten hold 2.5% to 3%. These sequences were also reported in another study, on T cells expressing NK-cell markers. From that second work: It was by 5'RACE template switching with UMIs that TCR beta cDNA was made.

The sequences come from CD4+ T cells sorted from PBMCs, collected less than 13 days after vaccination. All receptors derive from a man between 45 and 60 years old who received an inactivated influenza vaccine.

The rearrangement joins TRBV20-1 to TRBJ2-3; 10 positions agree with TRBD2. Germline assignment: CDR1 DFQATT and CDR2 SNEGSKA (reference sequence). The CDR3 runs 15 residues. The junction had 6 bases not matched to a gene; V was cut back by 4 bases and J by 2 bases. The DNA of the CDR3 is TGCAGTGCTACCACTAGCGGGACCTCCACAGATACGCAGTATTTT. Amino acid sequence: CSATTSGTSTDTQYF.

The V gene is TRBV5-6, the J gene TRBJ2-5; TRBD1 might be the D (6 bases). There are 14 residues in the CDR3. V lost 4 bases, J lost 1 base, and 11 bases lay in between. Germline values: CDR1 SGHDT, CDR2 YYEEEE. The CDR3 sequence: CASSATGFQETQYF. The CDR3 DNA follows: TGTGCCAGCAGCGCAACAGGGTTCCAAGAGACCCAGTACTTC.

The chain recombines TRBV6-1 with TRBJ1-2; the D gene is possibly TRBD1 (5 bases). CDR3 length: 14 amino acids. Per the germline V gene, CDR1 is MNHNS and CDR2 is SASEGT. Between the trimmed V and J ends, which lost 5 bases and 2 bases, there was a span of 12 bases. The chain's CDR3 is CASSLIGTNYGYTF. The CDR3 DNA follows: TGTGCCAGCAGTCTAATAGGGACCAACTATGGCTACACCTTC.

Only a few counts were recorded for this clonotype. The V and J genes are TRBV2 and TRBJ2-1; D is unresolved. Germline V gives CDR1 SNHLY, CDR2 FYNNEI. Trimming stripped 6 bases from V and 4 bases from J, with 16 bases between. This CDR3 is built from 15 residues. The CDR3 nucleotides are TGTGCCAGCAGAGCTCCTAGAAAACCATACAATGAGCAGTTCTTC. It is translated as CASRAPRKPYNEQFF.

This clonotype was seen only a few times. CDR3 coding DNA: TGCAGTGCTAGACCGTCGGGACCGATCTTTAGCAATCAGCCCCAGCATTTT. Protein: CSARPSGPIFSNQPQHF. The chain links TRBV20-1 to TRBJ1-5; D may be TRBD1 (5 bases). The ends were cut back, 2 bases at V and 0 bases at J, with 17 bases in the middle. The germline V gene encodes CDR1 DFQATT and CDR2 SNEGSKA (reference sequence). The CDR3 sequence is 17 residues long.